These 5 T cell receptor beta chains came from one sample sequenced in a study of blood T cell repertoires in COVID-19. Libraries were prepared by immunoSEQ multiplex PCR; TCRdb keeps only in-frame clonotypes and omits some of them. The repertoire holds about 140,000 clones, about 83% seen once, with about 3.4% in the top ten. Sequenced: PBMCs or T cells enriched from blood (not recorded which). These receptors were obtained from a woman between 45 and 60 years old with acute COVID-19.

Here the CDR3 reads CASSGGLAGPIEQFF. CDR3 bases: TGCGCCAGCAGCGGAGGACTAGCGGGGCCGATTGAGCAGTTCTTC. The rearrangement joins TRBV5-1 to TRBJ2-1; the match to TRBD2 covers 12 bases. Germline trimming cut 4 bases from V and 9 bases from J; bases unmatched to any gene: 8. The CDR3 is made up of 15 amino acids. Germline V gene sequence: CDR1 SGHRS, CDR2 YFSETQ.

The V call is TRBV7-3, the J call TRBJ2-6; a weak D match, TRBD1 (5 bases). Looked up from germline, CDR1 is SGHTA and CDR2 is FQGTGA. The V end was cut by 5 bases, the J end by 2 bases, with 16 bases between. The CDR3 spans 17 residues. The DNA for the CDR3 is TGTGCCAGCAGCCCGAGCCCAGGGCCCCCTGGGGCCAACGTCCTGACTTTC. Encoded protein: CASSPSPGPPGANVLTF. The full variable domain, in which reference TRBV7-3 and TRBJ2-6 provide the parts outside the CDR3, is GAGVSQTPSNKVTEKGKYVELRCDPISGHTALYWYRQSLGQGPEFLIYFQGTGAADDSGLPNDRFFAVRPEGSVSTLKIQRTERGDSAVYLCASSPSPGPPGANVLTFGAGSRLTVL.

This clone has just one count. V gene TRBV5-5 combines with J gene TRBJ2-7; 9 bases align to TRBD2. The V gene's germline CDR1 is SGHKS and CDR2 YYEKEE (reference sequence). CDR3 length: 17 amino acids. V lost 0 bases to trimming and J lost 6 bases; unmatched junction nucleotides: 13. The DNA of the CDR3 is TGTGCCAGCAGCTTGGGGGGACTAGCCGTCCCGAGGGTCGAGCAGTACTTC. Protein product: CASSLGGLAVPRVEQYF.

V usage is TRBV28 and J usage is TRBJ2-1; D is ambiguous. Germline V gene data show CDR1 as MDHEN and CDR2 as SYDVKM. The CDR3 is 12 residues long. V lost 2 bases, J lost 7 bases, and 6 bases lay in between. The CDR3 here is CASSLLDNEQFF. CDR3 DNA: TGTGCCAGCAGTTTACTAGATAATGAGCAGTTCTTC.

The chain uses TRBV5-5 and TRBJ2-7; perhaps TRBD2 as D (6 bases). Germline V gives CDR1 SGHKS, CDR2 YYEKEE (reference sequence). The germline V and J ends were trimmed by 0 bases and 0 bases, with 13 bases remaining between them. The CDR3 length is 16 residues. The CDR3 DNA sequence: TGTGCCAGCAGCTTGGGACCCGGGAGATTCTCCTACGAGCAGTACTTC. Translated, it gives CASSLGPGRFSYEQYF. Based on the CDR3 plus reference TRBV5-5 and TRBJ2-7, the full variable domain is DAGVTQSPTHLIKTRGQQVTLRCSPISGHKSVSWYQQVLGQGPQFIFQYYEKEERGRGNFPDRFSARQFPNYSSELNVNALLLGDSALYLCASSLGPGRFSYEQYFGPGTRLTVT.